This T cell receptor (beta chain) was obtained from a study of metastatic and nonmetastatic thyroid tumors. Overall study context: Repertoires from blood and tumor or nodule tissue of malignant and benign thyroid patients were compared. Findings of the study overall: Benign nodules reportedly had significantly lower TCR beta diversity than malignant thyroid tumors in blood and tumor.

Prior to thyroid surgery, none of the patients had received any treatment. Per the original methods: The study took CDR3 differences across clinicopathological groups and made a distant-metastasis classifier for papillary thyroid cancer from them. TCRdb re-called the PCR reads via MiXCR. The V and J calls shown here were made by TCRdb, not taken from the authors' results. The sample includes some 15,000 clones, around 32% seen only once; the top ten take about 52%. V gave up 6 bases and J gave up 3 bases, with 10 bases separating them. This CDR3 comprises 13 residues. As for this clone: Its antigen remains unidentified.

The TCR was taken from a male donor with papillary thyroid cancer or a benign thyroid nodule (not recorded which). Some clones in this sample may be carry-over from other donors' samples. Material for sequencing was tumor tissue. This chain links TRBV12-3 or TRBV12-4 with TRBJ2-3; D possibly uses TRBD1 or TRBD2 (5 bases each). The CDR3 DNA sequence: TGTGCCAGCAGGGGGGATGTAACAGATACGCAGTATTTT. Its protein is CASRGDVTDTQYF.